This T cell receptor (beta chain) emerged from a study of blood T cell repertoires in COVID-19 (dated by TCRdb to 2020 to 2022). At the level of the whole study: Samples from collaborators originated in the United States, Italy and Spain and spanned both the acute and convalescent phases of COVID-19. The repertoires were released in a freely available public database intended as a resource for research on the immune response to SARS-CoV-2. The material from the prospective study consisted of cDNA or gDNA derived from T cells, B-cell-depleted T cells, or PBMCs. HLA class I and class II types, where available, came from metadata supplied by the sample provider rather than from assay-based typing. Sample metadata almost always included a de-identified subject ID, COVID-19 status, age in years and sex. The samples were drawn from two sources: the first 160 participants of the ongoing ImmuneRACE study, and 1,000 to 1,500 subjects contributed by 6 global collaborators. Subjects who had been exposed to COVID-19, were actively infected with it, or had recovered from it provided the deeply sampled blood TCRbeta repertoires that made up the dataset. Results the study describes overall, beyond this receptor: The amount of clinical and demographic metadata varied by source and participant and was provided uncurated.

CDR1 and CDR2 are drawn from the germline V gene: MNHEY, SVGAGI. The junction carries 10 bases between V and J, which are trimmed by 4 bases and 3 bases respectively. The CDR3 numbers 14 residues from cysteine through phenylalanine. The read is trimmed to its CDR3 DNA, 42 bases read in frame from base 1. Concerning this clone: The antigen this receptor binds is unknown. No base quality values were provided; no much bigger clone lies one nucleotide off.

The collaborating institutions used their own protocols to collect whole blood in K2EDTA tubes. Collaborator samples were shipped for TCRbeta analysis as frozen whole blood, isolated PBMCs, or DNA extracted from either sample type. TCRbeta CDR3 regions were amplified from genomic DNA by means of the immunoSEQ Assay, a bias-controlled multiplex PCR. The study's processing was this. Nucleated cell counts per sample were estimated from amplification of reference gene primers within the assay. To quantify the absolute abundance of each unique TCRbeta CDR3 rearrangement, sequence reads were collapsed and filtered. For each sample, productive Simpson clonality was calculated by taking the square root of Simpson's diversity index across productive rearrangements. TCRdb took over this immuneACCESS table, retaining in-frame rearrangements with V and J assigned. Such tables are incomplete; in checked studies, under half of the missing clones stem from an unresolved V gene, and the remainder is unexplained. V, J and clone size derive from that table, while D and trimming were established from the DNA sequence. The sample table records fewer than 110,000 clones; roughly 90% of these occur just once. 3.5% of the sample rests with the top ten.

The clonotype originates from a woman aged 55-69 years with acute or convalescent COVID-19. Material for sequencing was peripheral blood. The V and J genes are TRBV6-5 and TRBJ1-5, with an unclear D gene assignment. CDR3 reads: CASSSGEINQPQHF. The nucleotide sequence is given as TGTGCCAGCAGTTCTGGGGAGATCAATCAGCCCCAGCATTTT.